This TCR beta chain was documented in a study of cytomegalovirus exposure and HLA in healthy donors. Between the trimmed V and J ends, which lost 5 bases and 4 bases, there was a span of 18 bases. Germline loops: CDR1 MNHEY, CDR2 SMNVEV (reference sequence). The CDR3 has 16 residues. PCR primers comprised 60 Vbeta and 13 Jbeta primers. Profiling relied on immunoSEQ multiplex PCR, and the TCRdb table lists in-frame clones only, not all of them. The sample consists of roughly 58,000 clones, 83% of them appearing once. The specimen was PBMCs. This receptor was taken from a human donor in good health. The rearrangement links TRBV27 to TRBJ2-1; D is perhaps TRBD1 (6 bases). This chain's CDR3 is CASSSFVTGKYNEQFF. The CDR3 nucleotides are TGTGCCAGCAGTAGCTTTGTGACAGGAAAATACAATGAGCAGTTCTTC.